This T cell receptor beta chain was retrieved from a study of blood T cells in healthy people across ages. V was clipped by 4 bases and J by 4 bases; unmatched bases: 9. CDR1 and CDR2 (germline): MDHEN, SYDVKM. The CDR3 totals 15 residues. Sample-barcoded 5' priming and a J-beta primer mix drove a second PCR of roughly 7 to 11 cycles. TCRdb re-analysed the 5' RACE reads in MiXCR, keeping a single row per CDR3 protein. The sample gives some 1.5 million distinct CDR3 sequences, over 25% of which show up once; 6.5% to 8.5% is in the top ten. A remark on this clonotype: The target antigen is unknown.

The extraction recovered at least 5.5 micrograms of total RNA per sample. Study outcomes and limitations: Versus aged donors, long-lived donors had higher diversity and more naive CD4+ cells.

This TCR was sampled from a woman aged 25 to 45 in good health. The sample comprised blood. The genes are TRBV28 and TRBJ1-1; 7 bases are shared with TRBD1. The CDR3 coding sequence is TGTGCCAGCAGTTCGCTCGCAACAGGGGTCACTGAAGCTTTCTTT. This sequence encodes CASSSLATGVTEAFF. Variable domain in full (rest from reference TRBV28 and TRBJ1-1): DVKVTQSSRYLVKRTGEKVFLECVQDMDHENMFWYRQDPGLGLRLIYFSYDVKMKEKGDIPEGYSVSREKKERFSLILESASTNQTSMYLCASSSLATGVTEAFFGQGTRLTVV.